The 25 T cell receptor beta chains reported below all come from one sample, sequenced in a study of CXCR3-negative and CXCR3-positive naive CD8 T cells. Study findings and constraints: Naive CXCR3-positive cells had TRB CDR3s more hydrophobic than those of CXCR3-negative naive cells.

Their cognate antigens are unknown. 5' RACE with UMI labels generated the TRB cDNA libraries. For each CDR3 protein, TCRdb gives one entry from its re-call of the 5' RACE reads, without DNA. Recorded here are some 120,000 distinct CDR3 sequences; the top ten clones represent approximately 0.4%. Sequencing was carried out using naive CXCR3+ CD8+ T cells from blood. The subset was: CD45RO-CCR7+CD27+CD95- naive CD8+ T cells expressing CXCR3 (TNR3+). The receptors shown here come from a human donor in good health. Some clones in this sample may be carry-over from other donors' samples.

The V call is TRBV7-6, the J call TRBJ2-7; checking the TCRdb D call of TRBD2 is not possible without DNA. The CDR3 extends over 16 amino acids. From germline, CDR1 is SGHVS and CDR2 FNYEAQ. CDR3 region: CASSFSTSGRWHEQYF.

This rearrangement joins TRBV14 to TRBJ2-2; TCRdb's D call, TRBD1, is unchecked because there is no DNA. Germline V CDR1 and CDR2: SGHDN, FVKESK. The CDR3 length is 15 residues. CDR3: CASSSGTGNTGELFF.

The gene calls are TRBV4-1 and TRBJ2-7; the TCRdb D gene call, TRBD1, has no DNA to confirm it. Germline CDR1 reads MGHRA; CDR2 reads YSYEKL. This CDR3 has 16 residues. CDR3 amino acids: CASSHFWGQPSYEQYF.

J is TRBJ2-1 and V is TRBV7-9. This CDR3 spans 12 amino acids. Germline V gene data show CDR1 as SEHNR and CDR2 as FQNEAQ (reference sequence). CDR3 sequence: CVSSLVFNEQFF.

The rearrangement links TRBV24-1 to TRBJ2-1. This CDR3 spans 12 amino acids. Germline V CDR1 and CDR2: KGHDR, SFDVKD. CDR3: CATSDTPGLRFF.

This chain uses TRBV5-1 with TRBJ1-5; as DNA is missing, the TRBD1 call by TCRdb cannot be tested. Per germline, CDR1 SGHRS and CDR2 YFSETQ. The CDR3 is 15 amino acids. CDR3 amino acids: CASSLTGTSNQPQHF.

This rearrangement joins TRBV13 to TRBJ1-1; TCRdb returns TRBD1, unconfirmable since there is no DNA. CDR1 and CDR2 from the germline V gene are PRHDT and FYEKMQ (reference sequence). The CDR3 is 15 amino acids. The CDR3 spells CASSLEGGRYTEAFF.

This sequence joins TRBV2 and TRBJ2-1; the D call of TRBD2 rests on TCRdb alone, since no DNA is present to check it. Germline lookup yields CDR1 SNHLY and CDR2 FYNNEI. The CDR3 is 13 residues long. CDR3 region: CATLAGGSGEQFF.

The CDR3 here is CASSDGEKSYNSPLHF. V gene TRBV25-1 combines with J gene TRBJ1-6. The CDR3 spans 16 residues. Germline values: CDR1 MGHDK, CDR2 SYGVNS.

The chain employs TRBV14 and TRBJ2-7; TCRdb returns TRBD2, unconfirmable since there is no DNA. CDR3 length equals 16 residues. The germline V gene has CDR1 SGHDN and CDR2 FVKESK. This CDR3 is CASSLRASGGAYEQYF.

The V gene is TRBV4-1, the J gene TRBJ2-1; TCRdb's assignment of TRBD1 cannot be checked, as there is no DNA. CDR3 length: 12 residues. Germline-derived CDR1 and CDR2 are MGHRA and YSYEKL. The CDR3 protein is CASMGTGNEQFF.

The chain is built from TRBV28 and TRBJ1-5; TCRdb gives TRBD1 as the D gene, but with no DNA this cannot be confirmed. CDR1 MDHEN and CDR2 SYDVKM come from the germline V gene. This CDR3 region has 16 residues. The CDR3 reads CASSAEQGGLAQPQHF.

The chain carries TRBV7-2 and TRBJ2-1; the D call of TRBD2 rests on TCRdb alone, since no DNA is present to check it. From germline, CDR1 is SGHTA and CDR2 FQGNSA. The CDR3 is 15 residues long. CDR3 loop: CASSLLSGGRDEQFF. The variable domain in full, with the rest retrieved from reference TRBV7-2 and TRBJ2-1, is GAGVSQSPSNKVTEKGKDVELRCDPISGHTALYWYRQSLGQGLEFLIYFQGNSAPDKSGLPSDRFSAERTGGSVSTLTIQRTQQEDSAVYLCASSLLSGGRDEQFFGPGTRLTVL.

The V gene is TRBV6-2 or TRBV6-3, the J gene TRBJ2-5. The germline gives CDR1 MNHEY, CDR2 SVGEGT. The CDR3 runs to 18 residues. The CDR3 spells CASSYTSWAGVHQETQYF.

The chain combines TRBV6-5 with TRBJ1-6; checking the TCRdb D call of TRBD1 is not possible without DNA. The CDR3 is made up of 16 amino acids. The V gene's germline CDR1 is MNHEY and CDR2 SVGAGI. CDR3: CASSYSTGGSNSPLHF.

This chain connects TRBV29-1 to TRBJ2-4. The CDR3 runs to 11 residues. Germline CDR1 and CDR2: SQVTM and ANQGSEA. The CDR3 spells CSAHETNIQYF.

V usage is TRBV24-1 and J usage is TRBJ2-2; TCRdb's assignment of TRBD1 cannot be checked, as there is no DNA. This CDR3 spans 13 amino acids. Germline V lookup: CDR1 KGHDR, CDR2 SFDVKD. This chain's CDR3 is CATSPGGTGELFF.

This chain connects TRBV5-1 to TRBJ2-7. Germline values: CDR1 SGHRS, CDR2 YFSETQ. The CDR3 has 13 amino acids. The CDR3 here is CASRLSSSYEQYF.

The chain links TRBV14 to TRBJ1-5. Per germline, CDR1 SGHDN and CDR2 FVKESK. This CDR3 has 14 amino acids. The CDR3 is CASSHQSGNQPQHF.

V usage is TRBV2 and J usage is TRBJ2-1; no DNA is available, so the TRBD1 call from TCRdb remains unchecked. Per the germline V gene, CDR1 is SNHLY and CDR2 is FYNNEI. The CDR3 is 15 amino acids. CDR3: CASSDAWTGGTEQFF.

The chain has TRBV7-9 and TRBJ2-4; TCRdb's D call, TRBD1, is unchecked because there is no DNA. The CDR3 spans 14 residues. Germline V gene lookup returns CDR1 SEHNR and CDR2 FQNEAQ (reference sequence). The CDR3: CASSPPGAKNIQYF. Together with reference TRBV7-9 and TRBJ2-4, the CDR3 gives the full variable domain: DTGVSQNPRHKITKRGQNVTFRCDPISEHNRLYWYRQTLGQGPEFLTYFQNEAQLEKSRLLSDRFSAERPKGSFSTLEIQRTEQGDSAMYLCASSPPGAKNIQYFGAGTRLSVL.

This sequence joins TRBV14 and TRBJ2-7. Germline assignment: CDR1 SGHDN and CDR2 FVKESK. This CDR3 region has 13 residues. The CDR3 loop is CASSRRDFYEQYF.

The CDR3 sequence: CASRMGAISSYEQYF. V gene TRBV5-6 combines with J gene TRBJ2-7. Germline V CDR1 and CDR2: SGHDT, YYEEEE. The CDR3 length is 15 residues.

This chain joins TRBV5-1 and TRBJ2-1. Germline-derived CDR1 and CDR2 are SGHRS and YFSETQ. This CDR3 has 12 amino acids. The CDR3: CASSFSLGEQFF.

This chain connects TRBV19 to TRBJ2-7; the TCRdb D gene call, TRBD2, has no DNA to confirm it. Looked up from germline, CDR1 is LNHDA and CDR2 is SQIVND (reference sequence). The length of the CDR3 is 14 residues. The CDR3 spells CASSGAGVDDEQYF.